These T cell receptor beta chains were read from a single sample in a study of early T cells in non-severe SARS-CoV-2 infection. From the 5' RACE reads, TCRdb called clonotypes with MiXCR, one entry per CDR3 protein. The sample lists roughly 24,000 distinct CDR3 sequences, 3.6% occurring once. The sequenced sample was whole blood. The receptors were gathered from an adult who was a healthcare worker with PCR-confirmed SARS-CoV-2 infection or an uninfected control (not recorded which). Both conserved end residues are part of each CDR3. D genes are given only for firm matches. Not all rows give a size; the values are once, few, many and, for expanded clones, a class.

TRBV27	TRBD2	TRBJ2-7	few	CASSITSGSITYEQYF	TGTGCCAGCAGTATCACTAGCGGGAGTATCACCTACGAGCAGTACTTC
TRBV12-3/TRBV12-4	TRBD1	TRBJ1-1	many	CASRGPGARGWSEAFF	TGTGCCAGCAGGGGACCCGGGGCCAGGGGGTGGTCTGAAGCTTTCTTT
TRBV14	TRBD1	TRBJ1-2	many	CASSQGDSYYGYTF	TGTGCCAGCAGCCAAGGGGACAGCTACTATGGCTACACCTTC
TRBV10-1	-	TRBJ1-1	many	CASSENLNTEAFF	TGCGCCAGCAGTGAAAACCTGAACACTGAAGCTTTCTTT
TRBV7-9	TRBD1	TRBJ1-6	-	CASSSAGQGGSPLHF	TGTGCCAGCAGCTCCGCAGGACAGGGAGGTTCACCCCTCCACTTT
TRBV19	-	TRBJ1-5	many	CASTPRAFNQPQHF	TGTGCCAGTACCCCACGGGCGTTCAATCAGCCCCAGCATTTT
TRBV6-6	-	TRBJ1-1	many	CASTSGAFF	TGTGCCAGCACCTCAGGGGCTTTCTTT
TRBV29-1	TRBD2	TRBJ2-2	many	CSVESLAGGGELFF	TGCAGCGTTGAATCCCTAGCGGGAGGGGGGGAGCTGTTTTTT
TRBV7-9	TRBD1	TRBJ1-1	-	CASSSKGRGVNTEAFF	TGTGCCAGCAGCTCCAAGGGCAGGGGGGTGAACACTGAAGCTTTCTTT
TRBV20-1	-	TRBJ1-6	medium-sized	CSAPPVRQRRPLHF	TGCAGTGCCCCCCCTGTGAGGCAGAGGAGACCCCTCCACTTT
TRBV11-2	-	TRBJ1-3	-	CASSFEPFSGNTIYF	TGTGCCAGCAGCTTCGAACCTTTCTCTGGAAACACCATATATTTT
TRBV5-6	TRBD2	TRBJ2-5	many	CASSISGRASETQYF	TGTGCCAGCAGTATCAGCGGGAGGGCGTCGGAGACCCAGTACTTC
TRBV7-2	-	TRBJ2-7	many	CASSWAEVSYEQYF	TGTGCCAGCAGCTGGGCGGAGGTTTCCTACGAGCAGTACTTC
TRBV5-1	TRBD2	TRBJ2-7	many	CASSLGVGRGEQYF	TGCGCCAGCAGCTTGGGGGTCGGGAGGGGCGAGCAGTACTTC
TRBV6-1	-	TRBJ2-3	few	CASRSGLLTDTQYF	TGTGCCAGCAGATCAGGGCTGCTCACAGATACGCAGTATTTT
TRBV18	TRBD2	TRBJ2-1	many	CASSPKTGTRGYNEQFF	TGTGCCAGCTCACCGAAAACCGGGACTAGGGGCTACAATGAGCAGTTCTTC
TRBV11-2	TRBD2	TRBJ2-2	few	CASSLHRLAGNTGELFF	TGTGCCAGCAGCCTCCATCGACTAGCGGGGAACACCGGGGAGCTGTTTTTT
TRBV6-6	-	TRBJ1-6	many	CASSYGISAHSPLHF	TGTGCCAGCAGTTACGGGATCTCAGCCCATTCACCCCTCCACTTT
TRBV29-1	TRBD1	TRBJ2-7	many	CSVEGQGAGEQYF	TGCAGCGTTGAGGGACAGGGGGCTGGCGAGCAGTACTTC